The 21 T cell receptor beta chains given below trace back to one sample, sequenced in a study of shared clonotypes between healthy human individuals. CD45RO-negative cells were positively selected for CCR7, leaving out terminally differentiated effector memory CD45RA+ cells. Produced via immunoSEQ multiplex PCR; TCRdb's table is partial and in-frame only. The sample includes around 2,100,000 clones, roughly 94% of them seen just once. Sequencing used naive CD8+ T cells sorted from blood. The receptors were gathered from a young man in good health.

CDR3 loop: CASSLASGQGYGELFF. The CDR3 nucleotides are TGTGCCAGCAGCTTAGCGTCGGGGCAGGGTTACGGGGAGCTGTTTTTT. The chain combines TRBV7-6 with TRBJ2-2, with D tentatively TRBD1 or TRBD2 (5 bases each). The CDR3 consists of 16 residues. CDR1 SGHVS and CDR2 FNYEAQ come from the germline V gene. The germline V and J ends were trimmed by 0 bases and 7 bases, with 15 bases remaining between them. The variable domain in full, with the rest retrieved from reference TRBV7-6 and TRBJ2-2, is GAGVSQSPRYKVTKRGQDVALRCDPISGHVSLYWYRQALGQGPEFLTYFNYEAQQDKSGLPNDRFSAERPEGSISTLTIQRTEQRDSAMYRCASSLASGQGYGELFFGEGSRLTVL.

This chain links TRBV27 with TRBJ2-2; D may match TRBD1 or TRBD2 (5 bases each). This CDR3 spans 16 amino acids. Germline CDR1 MNHEY, CDR2 SMNVEV (reference sequence). The V end lost 7 bases, the J end lost 2 bases, and 17 bases lay between the germline ends. The CDR3 coding sequence is TGTGCCAGCACCAAACTGGGACCGACAAACACCGGGGAGCTGTTTTTT. Its protein is CASTKLGPTNTGELFF.

The J gene is TRBJ2-6, the V gene TRBV5-4; the D gene is possibly TRBD1 (5 bases). Trimming left V 0 bases short and J 0 bases short, with 13 bases between. The CDR3 consists of 18 residues. Germline CDR1 and CDR2: SGHNT and YYREEE (reference sequence). CDR3 in amino acids: CASSLGYAGPSGANVLTF. The CDR3, as DNA: TGTGCCAGCAGCTTGGGTTATGCAGGGCCCTCTGGGGCCAACGTCCTGACTTTC.

This clone was counted once. The rearrangement links TRBV5-5 to TRBJ2-7; 7 positions agree with TRBD2. Germline V lookup: CDR1 SGHKS, CDR2 YYEKEE (reference sequence). There are 13 residues in the CDR3. V dropped 2 bases and J dropped 3; count of bases not matched to a gene: 2. Here the CDR3 DNA reads TGTGCCAGCAGCTTTTGGACTAGCTACGAGCAGTACTTC. This sequence encodes CASSFWTSYEQYF.

This chain joins TRBV6-1 and TRBJ2-3; 9 bases line up with TRBD1. Germline-derived CDR1 and CDR2 are MNHNS and SASEGT. The J segment lost 3 bases and the V segment lost 6 bases, leaving 7 bases of the junction unmatched. The length of the CDR3 is 15 residues. CDR3 amino acids: CASSAQGAGTDTQYF. The CDR3 region has the DNA TGTGCCAGCAGCGCACAGGGGGCCGGGACAGATACGCAGTATTTT.

This chain joins TRBV9 and TRBJ2-7; D remains ambiguous. This CDR3 has 15 amino acids. The germline V gene has CDR1 SGDLS and CDR2 YYNGEE. Trimming stripped 0 bases from V and 0 bases from J, with 10 bases between. The CDR3, as DNA: TGTGCCAGCAGCGTAGATGGTCAGGCCTCCTACGAGCAGTACTTC. It encodes CASSVDGQASYEQYF.

This chain links TRBV27 with TRBJ2-3; possible D gene TRBD1, 6 bases. Trimming removed 2 bases at V and 1 base at J, with 13 bases between. Germline CDR1 MNHEY, CDR2 SMNVEV (reference sequence). This CDR3 region has 16 residues. CDR3 DNA: TGTGCCAGCAGTTTAGTGGGGGCGATGGGCACAGATACGCAGTATTTT. It is translated as CASSLVGAMGTDTQYF.

The V and J genes are TRBV7-6 and TRBJ1-3, with D uncertain. The length of the CDR3 is 17 residues. From germline, CDR1 is SGHVS and CDR2 FNYEAQ. Deletions cut 2 bases from V and 0 bases from J, with 14 bases between. The CDR3 here is CASSLLRGETSGNTIYF. The CDR3 region has the DNA TGTGCCAGCAGCTTATTACGCGGCGAGACCTCTGGAAACACCATATATTTT.

The CDR3 coding sequence is TGTGCCAGCAGTTATCCGGGACTTGGGGAGACCCAGTACTTC. Residues: CASSYPGLGETQYF. The chain is built from TRBV25-1 and TRBJ2-5; D may be TRBD2 (6 bases). Trimming pared 5 bases from V and 5 bases from J, leaving 15 bases between. The CDR3 consists of 14 residues. Per germline, CDR1 MGHDK and CDR2 SYGVNS.

The chain combines TRBV5-1 with TRBJ2-5, with TRBD1 matching over 9 bases. CDR3 length: 14 amino acids. The V gene end was trimmed by 4 bases and the J gene end by 7 bases; junction bases not matched to a gene: 8. CDR1 is SGHRS, CDR2 YFSETQ, per germline. CDR3 in amino acids: CASSIDRGAGTQYF. In DNA, the CDR3 is TGCGCCAGCAGCATAGACAGGGGGGCAGGGACCCAGTACTTC.

The genes are TRBV25-1 and TRBJ1-5; D unresolved. The CDR3 runs 15 residues. V lost 2 bases and J 3 bases, leaving 11 bases between the germline ends. Germline CDR1 is MGHDK and CDR2 is SYGVNS. The CDR3 coding sequence is TGTGCCAGCAGTGAAGGTCTGGGGTCCAATCAGCCCCAGCATTTT. This sequence encodes CASSEGLGSNQPQHF.

Points on this clone: This sample also contains other DNA sequences that code for the same CDR3. J is TRBJ2-1 and V is TRBV6-1, with 8 bases identical to TRBD2. The CDR3 runs to 15 residues. Germline trimming cut 2 bases from V and 0 bases from J; bases unmatched to any gene: 0. The germline V gene encodes CDR1 MNHNS and CDR2 SASEGT. The CDR3 nucleotides read TGTGCCAGCAGTGAAAGCGGGAGCTCCTACAATGAGCAGTTCTTC. Translating gives CASSESGSSYNEQFF.

The chain recombines TRBV29-1 with TRBJ1-2; D gene ambiguous. The germline V gene has CDR1 SQVTM and CDR2 ANQGSEA. Trimming pared 3 bases from V and 8 bases from J, leaving 10 bases between. The CDR3 sequence is 11 residues long. The CDR3 sequence is CSVEPPSGYTF. CDR3 DNA sequence: TGCAGCGTTGAGCCCCCGTCCGGCTACACCTTC.

This clone was observed once. The CDR3 DNA reads as TGTGCCAGCAGCCCGTCCCCCGAGGGGGCGAGTGAGCAGTACTTC. Translating gives CASSPSPEGASEQYF. The V call is TRBV11-2, the J call TRBJ2-7; 7 bases fit TRBD1. From germline, CDR1 is SGHAT and CDR2 FQNNGV. This CDR3 spans 15 amino acids. Losses at the gene ends were 5 bases for V and 7 bases for J; bases not matched to a gene: 14.

This sequence joins TRBV6-1 and TRBJ1-1, with no clear D. Trimming took off 3 bases at V and 3 bases at J, with 8 bases between the two ends. This CDR3 comprises 13 residues. Germline V lookup: CDR1 MNHNS, CDR2 SASEGT. CDR3 amino acids: CASSDRSYTEAFF. The CDR3, as DNA: TGTGCCAGCAGTGACCGTTCTTACACTGAAGCTTTCTTT.

The table lists this clone with a count of one. The chain links TRBV19 to TRBJ2-1; D remains unclear. The germline CDR1 and CDR2 sequences are LNHDA and SQIVND (reference sequence). CDR3 length: 17 amino acids. V shed 4 bases and J shed 8 bases, with 24 bases lying between them. The CDR3 spells CASSTFPGGGIRDEQFF. The CDR3 DNA follows: TGTGCCAGTAGTACTTTCCCAGGTGGCGGTATTAGGGATGAGCAGTTCTTC.

This sequence joins TRBV6-6 and TRBJ1-5; D is unresolved. Trimming removed 5 bases at V and 1 base at J, with 6 bases between. CDR3 size: 13 residues. Per the germline V gene, CDR1 is MNHNY and CDR2 is SVGAGI (reference sequence). CDR3 DNA: TGTGCCAGCAGTCCCGGGAGCAATCAGCCCCAGCATTTT. As protein: CASSPGSNQPQHF.

This chain joins TRBV2 and TRBJ2-3; 7 bases are shared with TRBD2. The germline V gene has CDR1 SNHLY and CDR2 FYNNEI. The CDR3 has 14 amino acids. The ends lost 11 bases at V and 1 base at J; junction bases unmatched: 9. The DNA for the CDR3 is TGTGCCGTTCAACATGCGGGGGGCACAGATACGCAGTATTTT. It specifies CAVQHAGGTDTQYF.

The chain carries TRBV27 and TRBJ2-7; the D is unclear. With 6 bases removed from V and 2 bases from J, the gap between germline ends came to 14 bases. CDR1 is MNHEY, CDR2 SMNVEV, per germline (reference sequence). CDR3 length equals 14 residues. CDR3 protein: CASSPTTSAYEQYF. The CDR3 coding sequence is TGTGCCAGCAGCCCCACGACATCTGCCTACGAGCAGTACTTC.

The rearrangement links TRBV5-1 to TRBJ2-7; D not certain. Trimming left V 4 bases short and J 3 bases short, with 5 bases between. The CDR3 is 11 residues long. Germline V gene data show CDR1 as SGHRS and CDR2 as YFSETQ. The CDR3 reads CASSIYYEQYF. CDR3 sequence (DNA): TGCGCCAGCAGCATCTACTACGAGCAGTACTTC. Combining the CDR3 with reference TRBV5-1 and TRBJ2-7 gives the whole variable domain KAGVTQTPRYLIKTRGQQVTLSCSPISGHRSVSWYQQTPGQGLQFLFEYFSETQRNKGNFPGRFSGRQFSNSRSEMNVSTLELGDSALYLCASSIYYEQYFGPGTRLTVT.

Turning to this clone: Other DNA sequences in this sample translate to the same CDR3. The chain carries TRBV13 and TRBJ2-5, with D perhaps matching TRBD1 (6 bases). The CDR3 totals 14 residues. Germline CDR1 PRHDT, CDR2 FYEKMQ (reference sequence). Trimming cost V 3 bases and J 1 base, with 9 bases left between them. The CDR3 loop is CASSLGATQETQYF. The CDR3 DNA reads as TGTGCCAGCAGCTTGGGGGCTACCCAAGAGACCCAGTACTTC.